The sequence of this TCR beta chain was determined in a study of CD8+ T cells in alopecia areata. Regarding the study as a whole: Besides other cells, scalp samples also yield sequences of resident alphabeta T cells from normal skin.

Reverse transcription of extracted RNA yielded cDNA, which provided the sequencing template. Some clones are missing from TCRdb's copy, which holds only in-frame ones; the method was immunoSEQ multiplex PCR. The table shows 150,000 to 180,000 clones, with 50% to 65% occurring only once. Looked up from germline, CDR1 is SGDLS and CDR2 is YYNGEE. V lost 0 bases and J 4 bases, leaving 7 bases between the germline ends. The CDR3 contains 13 residues. In this sample, this clone turned up a few times. Antigen specificity is unknown. A FACSAria was used to sort CD4+ and CD8+ T cells. These cells came from PBMCs.

The V gene is TRBV9, the J gene TRBJ1-1; the D is unclear. Sequencing was performed on CD8+ T cells sorted from blood, taken at week 0. The sequence derives from a human donor with alopecia areata. CDR3 nucleotides: TGTGCCAGCAGCGTAGAATGGGGCACTGAAGCTTTCTTT. Amino acid sequence: CASSVEWGTEAFF.